The next 21 T cell receptor beta chains were all read from a single sample in a study of memory CD4+ T cells and cytomegalovirus serostatus. Libraries were prepared by immunoSEQ multiplex PCR; TCRdb keeps only in-frame clonotypes and omits some of them. The sample has around 76,000 clones; roughly 78% are singletons. Single viable CD3+CD4+CD8-CD45RO+ cells were sorted as the memory CD4+ T cells. The sample consisted of memory CD4+ T cells from blood. The receptors shown here come from an adult in good health and CMV-seropositive.

This clone was seen a handful of times. The chain has TRBV6-6 and TRBJ1-5, with D hard to call. CDR3 size: 13 residues. V gave up 7 bases and J gave up 5 bases, with 12 bases separating them. Germline values: CDR1 MNHNY, CDR2 SVGAGI (reference sequence). CDR3 in amino acids: CASIGGLYQPQHF. The CDR3 DNA reads as TGTGCCAGCATAGGAGGGCTGTATCAGCCCCAGCATTTT.

This clone has just one count. The chain uses TRBV7-2 and TRBJ2-3; D unresolved. The CDR3 contains 14 residues. Germline V gene sequence: CDR1 SGHTA, CDR2 FQGNSA. With 1 base removed from V and 5 bases from J, the gap between germline ends came to 10 bases. CDR3 DNA: TGTGCCAGCAGCTTAGGTTACGCAGGAGATACGCAGTATTTT. This encodes CASSLGYAGDTQYF.

V and J are TRBV11-2 and TRBJ2-5; the match to TRBD2 covers 7 bases. The CDR3 has 15 amino acids. V trimming: 2 bases; J trimming: 2 bases; junction bases outside the gene matches: 5. From germline, CDR1 is SGHAT and CDR2 FQNNGV. The CDR3 DNA follows: TGTGCCAGCAGCTTAATCTTGGGGGGGCAAGAGACCCAGTACTTC. Translated, it gives CASSLILGGQETQYF.

The rearrangement links TRBV6-1 to TRBJ2-1; D possibly corresponds to TRBD2 (5 bases). The CDR3 runs to 16 residues. V lost 1 base, J lost 1 base, and 11 bases lay in between. CDR1 and CDR2 (germline): MNHNS, SASEGT. The CDR3 region has the DNA TGTGCCAGCAGTGAAGTGGCGGGCCAGTCCTACAATGAGCAGTTCTTC. Translation: CASSEVAGQSYNEQFF.

This clone was found once. J is TRBJ2-7 and V is TRBV30; possibly TRBD1 or TRBD2 for D (5 bases each). V lost 0 bases and J 2 bases, leaving 11 bases between the germline ends. CDR3 length: 14 amino acids. The germline V gene has CDR1 GTSNPN and CDR2 SVGIG (reference sequence). CDR3 sequence reads: CAWSVGDLAYEQYF. The CDR3 DNA reads as TGTGCCTGGAGTGTAGGGGACCTGGCCTACGAGCAGTACTTC.

The chain is built from TRBV6-6 and TRBJ2-3; D gene uncertain. The CDR3 consists of 14 residues. V was trimmed by 2 bases and J by 6 bases, leaving 12 bases between them. The germline CDR1 and CDR2 sequences are MNHNY and SVGAGI (reference sequence). The CDR3 nucleotides read TGTGCCAGCAGTTACCTTTCGTCCCGGGATACGCAGTATTTT. The encoded protein is CASSYLSSRDTQYF.

The chain combines TRBV5-6 with TRBJ1-5, with D tentatively TRBD1 (5 bases). The CDR3 spans 15 residues. CDR1 is SGHDT and CDR2 is YYEEEE in the germline V gene. Trimming removed 1 base at V and 1 base at J, with 9 bases between. The chain's CDR3 is CASSLTGLSNQPQHF. The CDR3 region has the DNA TGTGCCAGCAGCTTGACAGGCCTGAGCAATCAGCCCCAGCATTTT.

The chain joins TRBV5-6 to TRBJ1-5; no reliable D call. V lost 0 bases to trimming and J lost 0 bases, with 10 bases between them. This CDR3 has 16 residues. CDR1 and CDR2 from the germline V gene are SGHDT and YYEEEE. In DNA, the CDR3 is TGTGCCAGCAGCTTGGGAGGAAGCTATAGCAATCAGCCCCAGCATTTT. It translates to CASSLGGSYSNQPQHF.

The chain joins TRBV7-8 to TRBJ1-1; D is unresolved. V dropped 4 bases and J dropped 6 bases, with 15 bases sitting between them. This CDR3 comprises 14 residues. CDR1 is SGHVS and CDR2 is FQNEAQ in the germline V gene. The CDR3 nucleotides are TGTGCCAGCAGCTCAAGTCAGGTAGTGGCTGAAGCTTTCTTT. Translated: CASSSSQVVAEAFF.

On this clone: A read error may account for a junction end that differs from germline. The V gene is TRBV5-1, the J gene TRBJ1-2, with no clear D. CDR3 length: 12 amino acids. Germline loops: CDR1 SGHRS, CDR2 YFSETQ. The CDR3 region is CASSSLGASLYF. The CDR3 nucleotides are TGCGCCAGCAGCTCTCTGGGCGCCAGTTTGTATTTC. Full variable domain (rest looked up from reference TRBV5-1 and TRBJ1-2): KAGVTQTPRYLIKTRGQQVTLSCSPISGHRSVSWYQQTPGQGLQFLFEYFSETQRNKGNFPGRFSGRQFSNSRSEMNVSTLELGDSALYLCASSSLGASLYFGSGTRLTVV.

This clone was seen a single time. This sample also contains other DNA sequences that code for the same CDR3. The chain combines TRBV9 with TRBJ2-2; no reliable D call. The length of the CDR3 is 15 residues. Germline V lookup: CDR1 SGDLS, CDR2 YYNGEE. Deletions cut 3 bases from V and 0 bases from J, with 9 bases between. CDR3 nucleotides: TGTGCCAGCAGCGCCGCTCTCGCGAACACCGGGGAGCTGTTTTTT. This sequence encodes CASSAALANTGELFF.

The V call is TRBV4-3, the J call TRBJ2-1; a weak D match, TRBD2 (6 bases). CDR3 length: 12 residues. V was shortened by 0 bases and J by 13 bases, with 10 bases between the two germline ends. CDR1 and CDR2 from the germline V gene are LGHNA and YSLEER. The CDR3 here is CASSQDRGRQFF. As DNA, the CDR3 is TGCGCCAGCAGCCAAGATCGGGGGAGACAGTTCTTC.

The genes are TRBV2 and TRBJ1-5; no clear D. This CDR3 contains 14 residues. Germline CDR1 SNHLY, CDR2 FYNNEI. Trimming removed 4 bases at V and 4 bases at J, with 11 bases between. CDR3 sequence (DNA): TGTGCCAGCAGTGCAACGAACACTAATCAGCCCCAGCATTTT. This gives the protein CASSATNTNQPQHF.

This rearrangement joins TRBV2 to TRBJ2-5; tentatively, D is TRBD1 or TRBD2 (7 bases each). Germline V gene sequence: CDR1 SNHLY, CDR2 FYNNEI. V was trimmed by 6 bases and J by 2 bases, leaving 13 bases between them. The CDR3 has 14 residues. The CDR3 DNA sequence: TGTGCCAGCAGGGGAGGGGGCGGTCAAGAGACCCAGTACTTC. The encoded protein is CASRGGGGQETQYF.

The chain couples TRBV6-5 to TRBJ1-1; 8 positions match TRBD1. Germline CDR1 and CDR2: MNHEY and SVGAGI. The CDR3 runs 15 residues. After removal of 5 bases from V and 3 bases from J, the junction contained 8 bases not matched to a gene. In nucleotides, the CDR3 is TGTGCCAGCAGTACGACAGGGGTGAGGGACACTGAAGCTTTCTTT. Protein product: CASSTTGVRDTEAFF.

This chain uses TRBV27 with TRBJ1-1, with D possibly matching TRBD1 (6 bases). Germline V gene sequence: CDR1 MNHEY, CDR2 SMNVEV (reference sequence). The CDR3 length is 15 residues. The ends were cut back, 8 bases at V and 0 bases at J, with 16 bases in the middle. Here the CDR3 DNA reads TGTGCCAGCCTCAGGGGACCGTACATGAACACTGAAGCTTTCTTT. Amino acid sequence: CASLRGPYMNTEAFF.

Concerning this clone: Distinct nucleotide sequences in the sample also encode this CDR3. V gene TRBV11-2 combines with J gene TRBJ2-3, with D unclear. The CDR3 has 12 residues. Germline V gives CDR1 SGHAT, CDR2 FQNNGV. Trimming removed 5 bases at V and 4 bases at J, with 7 bases between. The CDR3 loop is CASSLNADTQYF. DNA for the CDR3: TGTGCCAGCAGCCTCAATGCAGATACGCAGTATTTT.

This clone was found once. The DNA for the CDR3 is TGTGCCAGCAGCTTCCGGGACTGGTACCAAGAGACCCAGTACTTC. Residues: CASSFRDWYQETQYF. The chain uses TRBV5-6 and TRBJ2-5; possibly TRBD2 for D (6 bases). This CDR3 region has 15 residues. V was pared by 2 bases and J by 0 bases, with 11 bases between. CDR1 is SGHDT, CDR2 YYEEEE, per germline. Using reference TRBV5-6 and TRBJ2-5 for the parts outside the CDR3, the full variable domain is DAGVTQSPTHLIKTRGQQVTLRCSPKSGHDTVSWYQQALGQGPQFIFQYYEEEERQRGNFPDRFSGHQFPNYSSELNVNALLLGDSALYLCASSFRDWYQETQYFGPGTRLLVL.

The chain uses TRBV7-2 and TRBJ2-7, with D possibly matching TRBD1 (6 bases). The V end lost 3 bases, the J end lost 4 bases, and 7 bases lay between the germline ends. The CDR3 is 12 residues long. Germline V gene lookup returns CDR1 SGHTA and CDR2 FQGNSA. The CDR3: CASSFQGYEQYF. Written as DNA, the CDR3 is TGTGCCAGCAGCTTTCAGGGGTACGAGCAGTACTTC.

The chain's CDR3 is CASSLGAEKLFF. DNA for the CDR3: TGCGCCAGCAGCCTGGGGGCGGAAAAACTGTTTTTT. The V gene is TRBV5-1, the J gene TRBJ1-4, with D possibly TRBD1 on 6 matching bases. Per germline, CDR1 SGHRS and CDR2 YFSETQ. V lost 4 bases and J 8 bases, leaving 9 bases between the germline ends. The CDR3 consists of 12 residues.

This clone was detected a few times. The V and J genes are TRBV11-2 and TRBJ1-5, with 7 bases identical to TRBD1. The CDR3 is made up of 16 amino acids. Per germline, CDR1 SGHAT and CDR2 FQNNGV. Trimming took 5 bases from V and 4 from J; bases not matched to a gene: 11. CDR3 amino acids: CASSPIRGRRNQPQHF. CDR3 sequence (DNA): TGTGCCAGCAGCCCCATAAGGGGGCGCAGAAATCAGCCCCAGCATTTT.